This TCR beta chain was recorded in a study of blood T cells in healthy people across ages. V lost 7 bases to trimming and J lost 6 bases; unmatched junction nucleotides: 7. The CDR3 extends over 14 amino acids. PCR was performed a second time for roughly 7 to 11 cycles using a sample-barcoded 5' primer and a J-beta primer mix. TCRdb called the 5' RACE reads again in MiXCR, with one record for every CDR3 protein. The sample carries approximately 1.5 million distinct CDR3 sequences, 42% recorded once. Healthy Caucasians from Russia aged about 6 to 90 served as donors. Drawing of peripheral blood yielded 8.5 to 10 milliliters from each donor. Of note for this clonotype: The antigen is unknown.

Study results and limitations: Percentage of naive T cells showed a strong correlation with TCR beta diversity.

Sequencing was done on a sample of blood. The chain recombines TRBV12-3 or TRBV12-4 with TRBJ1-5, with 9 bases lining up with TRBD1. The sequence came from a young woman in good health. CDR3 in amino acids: CASTPGQGSQPQHF. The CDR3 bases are TGTGCCAGCACCCCGGGACAGGGCAGTCAGCCCCAGCATTTT.